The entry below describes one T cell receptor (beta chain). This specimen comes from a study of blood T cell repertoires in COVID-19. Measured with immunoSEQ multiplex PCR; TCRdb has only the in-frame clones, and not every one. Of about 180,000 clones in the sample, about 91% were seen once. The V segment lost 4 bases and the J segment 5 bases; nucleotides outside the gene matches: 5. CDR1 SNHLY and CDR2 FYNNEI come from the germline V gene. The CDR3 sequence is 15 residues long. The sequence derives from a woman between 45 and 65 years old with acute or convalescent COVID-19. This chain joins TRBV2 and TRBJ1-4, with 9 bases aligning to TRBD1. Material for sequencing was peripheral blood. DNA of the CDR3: TGTGCCAGCAGTGCACAGGGGGCAATAAATGAAAAACTGTTTTTT. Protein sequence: CASSAQGAINEKLFF.